Listed here are 5 T cell receptor beta chains from one sample, sequenced in a study of OX40 agonist ivuxolimab in advanced cancers. Clones were sequenced by immunoSEQ multiplex PCR, and TCRdb holds only the in-frame ones, with some missing. The table records tens of thousands of clones, roughly 89% of them present only once. The sequencing used CD4+ or CD8+ T cells sorted from blood, collected in a trial of the OX40 agonist ivuxolimab. These receptors all stem from an adult with an advanced solid tumor such as melanoma, head and neck, liver or kidney cancer.

The gene calls are TRBV13 and TRBJ2-5; D gene ambiguous. CDR3 length: 14 residues. Trimming removed 2 bases from V and 4 bases from J, with 11 bases in between. Per the germline V gene, CDR1 is PRHDT and CDR2 is FYEKMQ (reference sequence). The CDR3 region has the DNA TGTGCCAGCAGCTTATCGGATAGAGGAGAGACCCAGTACTTC. Protein product: CASSLSDRGETQYF.

The V call is TRBV28, the J call TRBJ1-2; 7 nucleotides agree with TRBD1. Germline V gene lookup returns CDR1 MDHEN and CDR2 SYDVKM. V was pared by 3 bases and J by 7 bases, with 5 bases of the junction left unmatched. The CDR3 runs 13 residues. The CDR3 protein is CASSFEGAAGYTF. In nucleotides, the CDR3 is TGTGCCAGCAGTTTTGAGGGGGCAGCTGGCTACACCTTC.

In its sample, this clone was seen once. The chain employs TRBV6-1 and TRBJ1-2, with 7 bases matching TRBD1. Unmatched junction bases numbered 2, after V lost 4 bases and J lost 6 bases. The germline CDR1 and CDR2 sequences are MNHNS and SASEGT. The CDR3 is 12 amino acids. The CDR3 bases are TGTGCCAGCAGTGCTACAGGGGATGGCTACACCTTC. Its translation is CASSATGDGYTF.

The rearrangement links TRBV5-1 to TRBJ2-7, with D possibly called TRBD1 or TRBD2 (5 bases each). Between the trimmed V and J ends, which lost 1 base and 6 bases, there was a span of 11 bases. Germline CDR1 reads SGHRS; CDR2 reads YFSETQ. The CDR3 has 13 amino acids. The CDR3 DNA sequence: TGCGCCAGCAGCTTGAGGCCTGGGACCGAGCAGTACTTC. Translation: CASSLRPGTEQYF.

V and J are TRBV7-9 and TRBJ2-5, with no clear D. V lost 5 bases and J lost 4, with 8 bases in between. Germline CDR1 and CDR2: SEHNR and FQNEAQ (reference sequence). This CDR3 is built from 12 residues. The CDR3 DNA reads TGTGCCAGCAGCGCGCATCTAGAGACCCAGTACTTC. Its protein product is CASSAHLETQYF.